These T cell receptor beta chains were read from a single sample in a study of spatial heterogeneity in lung cancer. TCRdb itself ran the 5' RACE reads through MiXCR, one entry per CDR3 protein. The sample consists of around 1,500 distinct CDR3 sequences, 5.5% to 6% of them appearing once. The source material was lung tumor tissue, sampled at surgery. The receptors were sampled from a female donor with early-stage non-small cell lung cancer. The CDR3 runs from the conserved cysteine through the conserved F or W. D genes are given only for firm matches. Only part of the rows carry a size: once, few, many, or a class if the clone is expanded.

>many|15|TRBJ2-7|TRBV10-3|TRBD1
TGTGCCATCAGTGGAAGGACAGGGGGATTGGTAGAGCAGTACTTC
CAISGRTGGLVEQYF
>medium-sized|13|TRBJ1-1|TRBV18|TRBD1
TGTGCCAGCTCACCCTACAGGGGCACTGAAGCTTTCTTT
CASSPYRGTEAFF
>medium-sized|13|TRBJ2-7|TRBV28|-
TGTGCCAGCAGCCCCGGAAGCACCTACGAGCAGTACTTC
CASSPGSTYEQYF
>medium-sized|13|TRBJ2-3|TRBV20-1|-
TGCAGTGCGGGCCCTGTTACCACAGATACGCAGTATTTT
CSAGPVTTDTQYF
>medium-sized|15|TRBJ1-5|TRBV6-5|-
TGTGCCAGCAGTCCGCAAGGAGGGTCCAATCAGCCCCAGCATTTT
CASSPQGGSNQPQHF
>medium-sized|12|TRBJ1-1|TRBV11-2|-
TGTGCCAGCAGCTTCCCTAACACTGAAGCTTTCTTT
CASSFPNTEAFF
>medium-sized|13|TRBJ1-5|TRBV2|TRBD1
TGTGCCAGCAGAGGGACAGTTTATCAGCCCCAGCATTTT
CASRGTVYQPQHF
>-|14|TRBJ1-4|TRBV20-1|-
TGCAGTGCTAGAGCTTGGCAGGGGCACGAAAAACTGTTTTTT
CSARAWQGHEKLFF
>large|18|TRBJ2-6|TRBV24-1|TRBD1
TGTGCCACCAGTAACGTACGACAGGGGAGCTCTGGGGCCAACGTCCTGACTTTC
CATSNVRQGSSGANVLTF
>medium-sized|14|TRBJ1-6|TRBV20-1|TRBD1
TGCAGTGCTAGGGGGACAGGGGGGAATTCACCCCTCCACTTT
CSARGTGGNSPLHF
>medium-sized|13|TRBJ2-2|TRBV6-6|TRBD1
TGTGCCAGCAGGGGCCAGGGGGCAGGGGAGCTGTTTTTT
CASRGQGAGELFF
>large|13|TRBJ1-5|TRBV6-5|-
TGTGCCAGCAGTTACAGTAGCAATCAGCCCCAGCATTTT
CASSYSSNQPQHF
>medium-sized|17|TRBJ1-5|TRBV27|-
TGTGCCAGCAGGGTGAACTCCAACACTAGGGGCAATCAGCCCCAGCATTTT
CASRVNSNTRGNQPQHF
>medium-sized|13|TRBJ2-1|TRBV6-1|-
TGTGCCAGCAGCGTATCCGCGGCAGGGAGTAGGTTCTTC
CASSVSAAGSRFF
>medium-sized|13|TRBJ2-1|TRBV7-7|-
TGTGCTAGCAGCCCCCGGACAATAAATGAGCAGTTCTTC
CASSPRTINEQFF
>medium-sized|14|TRBJ2-4|TRBV6-6|-
TGTGCCAGCAGTCCAGGAGGGAAATTAGGGATTCAGTACTTC
CASSPGGKLGIQYF
>medium-sized|15|TRBJ2-2|TRBV10-2|-
TGCGCCAGCAGTGTTGCGGGATGGGGCACCGGGGAGCTGTTTTTT
CASSVAGWGTGELFF
>large|15|TRBJ2-3|TRBV12-3/TRBV12-4|-
TGTGCCAGCAGTTTTTTGGGAGCGGCAGCCGATACGCAGTATTTT
CASSFLGAAADTQYF
>-|12|TRBJ2-7|TRBV6-2/TRBV6-3|-
TGTGCCAGCAGTTTCTCACAGTACGAGCAGTACTTC
CASSFSQYEQYF
>medium-sized|14|TRBJ2-3|TRBV5-1|-
TGCGCCAGCAGCTTCGGGGGCAGAACAGATACGCAGTATTTT
CASSFGGRTDTQYF
>medium-sized|15|TRBJ2-7|TRBV28|TRBD1
TGTGCCAGCACCCCCCTGGGACAGGGTTATGGCGAGCAGTACTTC
CASTPLGQGYGEQYF
>medium-sized|12|TRBJ2-7|TRBV20-1|-
TGCAGTGCTAGTGTGACTAGTCACGAGCAGTACTTC
CSASVTSHEQYF
>medium-sized|14|TRBJ2-5|TRBV5-1|TRBD2
TGCGCCAGCAGAGCGGGAGGAGAGGGAGAGACCCAGTACTTC
CASRAGGEGETQYF
>-|13|TRBJ2-5|TRBV19|TRBD1
TGTGCCAGTAGCGACAGGGGCGGGGAGACCCAGTACTTC
CASSDRGGETQYF
>medium-sized|14|TRBJ2-7|TRBV29-1|TRBD1
TGCAGCGTCCGAAACCTAGACAGGGGGGACGAGCAGTACTTC
CSVRNLDRGDEQYF
>medium-sized|13|TRBJ2-2|TRBV12-3/TRBV12-4|TRBD2
TGTGCCAGCAGATTCACTAGCGCCGGGGAGCTGTTTTTT
CASRFTSAGELFF
>large|13|TRBJ1-1|TRBV6-5|-
TGTGCCAGCAGTTACTTCGGGGACACTGAAGCTTTCTTT
CASSYFGDTEAFF
>medium-sized|15|TRBJ2-1|TRBV7-9|TRBD2
TGTGCCAGCAGTATAAAAGCGGGGACCGTCGATGAGCAGTTCTTC
CASSIKAGTVDEQFF
>medium-sized|13|TRBJ1-1|TRBV6-5|TRBD1
TGTGCCAGCATCAAAGGGGACAGTGGTGAAGCTTTCTTT
CASIKGDSGEAFF
>many|16|TRBJ2-3|TRBV27|TRBD2
TGTGCCACCTCGCAGGGACTAGCGGGGGGGCCAGATACGCAGTATTTT
CATSQGLAGGPDTQYF
>medium-sized|16|TRBJ2-5|TRBV7-2|-
TGTGCCAGCAGCTTAGCCCCGATAGCGACGGGGGAGACCCAGTACTTC
CASSLAPIATGETQYF
>medium-sized|18|TRBJ2-3|TRBV28|TRBD2
TGTGCCATAACGATGGGCGGGGGGTATCAATATAGCACAGATACGCAGTATTTT
CAITMGGGYQYSTDTQYF
>few|15|TRBJ2-3|TRBV28|TRBD1
TGTGTCAGCGACTCCCCGGGACAGGCCAAAGATACGCAGTATTTT
CVSDSPGQAKDTQYF
>medium-sized|13|TRBJ2-2|TRBV30|-
TGTGCCTGGAGAAGCGGAAGCGTCGGGGAGCTGTTTTTT
CAWRSGSVGELFF
>medium-sized|14|TRBJ2-2|TRBV2|-
TGTGCCAGCAGTGATGCCCCGAACACCGGGGAGCTGTTTTTT
CASSDAPNTGELFF
>-|15|TRBJ1-5|TRBV20-1|TRBD1
TGCAGTGCTAGACGCACAGGGGAGGACAATCAGCCCCAGCATTTT
CSARRTGEDNQPQHF
>medium-sized|15|TRBJ1-1|TRBV7-3|-
TGTGCCAGCAGCTTAGGAACACAGGGTAGCACTGAAGCTTTCTTT
CASSLGTQGSTEAFF
>medium-sized|11|TRBJ2-1|TRBV12-3/TRBV12-4|-
TGTGCCAGCACCGCAAACAATGAGCAGTTCTTC
CASTANNEQFF
>medium-sized|11|TRBJ2-5|TRBV6-5|-
TGTGCCAGCAGTTACCAGGGAGCCCAGTACTTC
CASSYQGAQYF
>medium-sized|14|TRBJ2-5|TRBV20-1|-
TGCAGTGCTAGAAGGCTAGCGAGTCAAGAGACCCAGTACTTC
CSARRLASQETQYF
>many|16|TRBJ2-6|TRBV7-2|-
TGTGCCAGCAGCTTAGATCGGTTCTCTGGGGCCAACGTCCTGACTTTC
CASSLDRFSGANVLTF